The next 19 T cell receptor beta chains were all read from a single sample in a study of blood T cell repertoires in COVID-19. Method: immunoSEQ multiplex PCR; TCRdb's copy keeps in-frame clones and lacks some. Seen here are fewer than 300,000 clones, 82% observed once, and the top ten hold about 3%. Specimen: peripheral blood. These receptors all come from a woman aged 18-29 years with acute or convalescent COVID-19.

This clone was counted a few times. The chain combines TRBV10-3 with TRBJ2-3; D perhaps matches TRBD1 (8 bases). CDR1 and CDR2 (germline): ENHRY, SYGVKD. CDR3 length equals 16 residues. With 0 bases removed from V and 6 bases from J, the gap between germline ends came to 16 bases. The CDR3 protein is CAISESDRGGYDTQYF. The CDR3 nucleotides read TGTGCCATCAGTGAGTCAGACAGGGGAGGGTACGATACGCAGTATTTT.

This chain joins TRBV10-1 and TRBJ2-3, with TRBD1 matching over 9 bases. The CDR3 has 16 amino acids. Germline CDR1 and CDR2: WNHNN and SYGVQD (reference sequence). J gave up 0 bases and V 2 bases, and 3 bases lay outside the gene matches. CDR3 sequence reads: CASSEGQGSSTDTQYF. CDR3 DNA: TGCGCCAGCAGTGAGGGACAGGGGTCTAGCACAGATACGCAGTATTTT.

This clone was observed a single time. This chain joins TRBV28 and TRBJ1-2; possible D gene TRBD1, 5 bases. The CDR3 spans 13 residues. Germline V gene lookup returns CDR1 MDHEN and CDR2 SYDVKM. V was clipped by 6 bases and J by 12 bases, with 20 bases between them. CDR3 in amino acids: CASSMEGLAGHTF. Here the CDR3 DNA reads TGTGCCAGCAGCATGGAGGGGTTGGCCGGGCACACCTTC.

The V and J genes are TRBV7-9 and TRBJ1-2; 11 nucleotides align to TRBD1. The CDR3 length is 14 residues. Per the germline V gene, CDR1 is SEHNR and CDR2 is FQNEAQ (reference sequence). V shed 5 bases, J shed 8 bases, and the junction held 7 bases outside the gene matches. The CDR3 here is CASSPGTGGQGYTF. DNA of the CDR3: TGTGCCAGCAGCCCCGGGACAGGGGGTCAAGGCTACACCTTC.

This chain uses TRBV30 with TRBJ1-4; the D gene is possibly TRBD1 (6 bases). There are 15 residues in the CDR3. Per germline, CDR1 GTSNPN and CDR2 SVGIG (reference sequence). Trimming removed 1 base at V and 7 bases at J, with 16 bases between. CDR3 sequence reads: CAWSASRGGGEKLFF. CDR3 nucleotides: TGTGCCTGGAGTGCAAGCAGGGGTGGCGGTGAAAAACTGTTTTTT.

The chain uses TRBV7-3 and TRBJ2-2; D perhaps matches TRBD2 (6 bases). Deletions cut 1 base from V and 4 bases from J, with 7 bases between. Germline loops: CDR1 SGHTA, CDR2 FQGTGA. The CDR3 is 14 residues long. The DNA of the CDR3 is TGTGCCAGCAGCTTAAACGGGGGCACCGGGGAGCTGTTTTTT. Amino acid sequence: CASSLNGGTGELFF.

The V gene is TRBV2, the J gene TRBJ2-7; the D gene is possibly TRBD2 (5 bases). The V gene's germline CDR1 is SNHLY and CDR2 FYNNEI. The V end was cut by 1 base, the J end by 1 base, with 8 bases between. The CDR3 spans 14 residues. The CDR3 nucleotides read TGTGCCAGCAGTGAAGGGCTAGCATCCTACGAGCAGTACTTC. It translates to CASSEGLASYEQYF.

This sequence joins TRBV19 and TRBJ2-1, with TRBD1 as a possible D gene (7 bases). Germline V gene sequence: CDR1 LNHDA, CDR2 SQIVND (reference sequence). V dropped 5 bases and J dropped 15 bases, with 17 bases sitting between them. This CDR3 has 12 amino acids. As DNA, the CDR3 is TGTGCCAGTAGTCGCCGACAGGGAGGTCTGTTCTTC. Encoded protein: CASSRRQGGLFF. Complete variable domain (other parts from reference TRBV19 and TRBJ2-1): DGGITQSPKYLFRKEGQNVTLSCEQNLNHDAMYWYRQDPGQGLRLIYYSQIVNDFQKGDIAEGYSVSREKKESFPLTVTSAQKNPTAFYLCASSRRQGGLFFGPGTRLTVL.

This clone was detected once. The J gene is TRBJ2-7, the V gene TRBV9; 10 bases match TRBD1. The germline gives CDR1 SGDLS, CDR2 YYNGEE. This CDR3 has 15 residues. The V segment lost 2 bases and the J segment 2 bases; nucleotides outside the gene matches: 4. The CDR3 loop reads CASSVSGQGPYEQYF. As DNA, the CDR3 is TGTGCCAGCAGCGTTTCGGGACAGGGGCCCTACGAGCAGTACTTC. Complete variable domain (other parts from reference TRBV9 and TRBJ2-7): DSGVTQTPKHLITATGQRVTLRCSPRSGDLSVYWYQQSLDQGLQFLIQYYNGEERAKGNILERFSAQQFPDLHSELNLSSLELGDSALYFCASSVSGQGPYEQYFGPGTRLTVT.

This clone was recorded once. The rearrangement uses TRBV10-3 and TRBJ2-7, with a possible D match to TRBD1 (6 bases). CDR1 ENHRY and CDR2 SYGVKD come from the germline V gene. V shed 5 bases and J shed 0 bases, with 14 bases lying between them. This CDR3 comprises 15 residues. The CDR3 here is CAISTGTRLSYEQYF. The CDR3 nucleotides are TGTGCCATCAGTACCGGGACACGGCTCTCCTACGAGCAGTACTTC.

CDR3 protein: CASSVPGQANYEQYF. CDR3 nucleotides: TGTGCCAGCAGCGTACCGGGACAGGCAAACTACGAGCAGTACTTC. The chain is built from TRBV28 and TRBJ2-7; 8 nucleotides align to TRBD1. Germline-derived CDR1 and CDR2 are MDHEN and SYDVKM. The CDR3 consists of 15 residues. V gave up 6 bases and J gave up 3 bases; unmatched junction bases: 10.

A few counts support this clone. The chain combines TRBV19 with TRBJ2-7; TRBD1 aligns across 9 bases. The CDR3 is 13 amino acids. Germline assignment: CDR1 LNHDA and CDR2 SQIVND (reference sequence). Trimming took 5 bases from V and 4 from J; bases not matched to a gene: 3. CDR3 nucleotides: TGTGCCAGTAGTGAGGACAGGGGTTACGAGCAGTACTTC. Protein product: CASSEDRGYEQYF.

This chain uses TRBV29-1 with TRBJ1-1, with 9 bases fitting TRBD1. J gave up 3 bases and V 7 bases, and 6 bases lay outside the gene matches. CDR3 length: 13 residues. Germline V gene lookup returns CDR1 SQVTM and CDR2 ANQGSEA. The CDR3 DNA follows: TGCAGCGCTACGACAGGGGGTTACACTGAAGCTTTCTTT. Its protein is CSATTGGYTEAFF.

The genes are TRBV3-1 (or the pseudogene TRBV3-2) and TRBJ2-7; 8 nucleotides line up with TRBD2. The germline gives CDR1 LGHDT, CDR2 YNNKEL (reference sequence). The CDR3 length is 15 residues. The junction had 8 bases not matched to a gene; V was cut back by 1 base and J by 6 bases. The CDR3 bases are TGTGCCAGCAGCCAAGTCTCCAGCGGGAGAGGCGAGCAGTACTTC. Translating it yields CASSQVSSGRGEQYF.

The chain combines TRBV6-5 with TRBJ2-6, with D hard to call. The V and J ends lost 7 bases and 4 bases respectively, with 14 bases between them. The CDR3 spans 15 residues. CDR1 is MNHEY and CDR2 is SVGAGI in the germline V gene. The CDR3 reads CASNPPGYGANVLTF. The CDR3, as DNA: TGTGCCAGCAATCCCCCAGGTTACGGGGCCAACGTCCTGACTTTC.

As DNA, the CDR3 is TGTGCCAGCAGCTTGGGCAGGTTTCCAGAGACCCAGTACTTC. This codes for CASSLGRFPETQYF. V usage is TRBV5-8 and J usage is TRBJ2-5; D is unclear. The CDR3 length is 14 residues. V lost 0 bases and J 4 bases, leaving 10 bases between the germline ends. Germline assignment: CDR1 SGHTS and CDR2 YDEGEE.

In its sample, this clone was seen many times. The V call is TRBV20-1, the J call TRBJ2-7; the match to TRBD2 covers 12 bases. Germline assignment: CDR1 DFQATT and CDR2 SNEGSKA (reference sequence). The ends lost 3 bases at V and 6 bases at J; junction bases unmatched: 9. The CDR3 runs 15 residues. The CDR3 DNA is TGCAGTGCTAGTCAGGCTAGCGGGAGGGCCCTCGAGCAGTACTTC. Translating gives CSASQASGRALEQYF.

The chain links TRBV6-5 to TRBJ2-1; 8 bases match TRBD2. The V segment lost 8 bases and the J segment 6 bases; nucleotides outside the gene matches: 6. Germline V gene sequence: CDR1 MNHEY, CDR2 SVGAGI. The CDR3 extends over 13 amino acids. The CDR3, as DNA: TGTGCCAGCGAGCGGGAGCCACCCAATGAGCAGTTCTTC. The encoded protein is CASEREPPNEQFF.

V and J are TRBV10-2 and TRBJ1-1, with D hard to call. The V and J ends lost 5 bases and 4 bases respectively, with 8 bases between them. Per germline, CDR1 WSHSY and CDR2 SAAADI. There are 12 residues in the CDR3. The CDR3 nucleotides are TGCGCCAGCAGTCTTTCTCTCACTGAAGCTTTCTTT. This codes for CASSLSLTEAFF.